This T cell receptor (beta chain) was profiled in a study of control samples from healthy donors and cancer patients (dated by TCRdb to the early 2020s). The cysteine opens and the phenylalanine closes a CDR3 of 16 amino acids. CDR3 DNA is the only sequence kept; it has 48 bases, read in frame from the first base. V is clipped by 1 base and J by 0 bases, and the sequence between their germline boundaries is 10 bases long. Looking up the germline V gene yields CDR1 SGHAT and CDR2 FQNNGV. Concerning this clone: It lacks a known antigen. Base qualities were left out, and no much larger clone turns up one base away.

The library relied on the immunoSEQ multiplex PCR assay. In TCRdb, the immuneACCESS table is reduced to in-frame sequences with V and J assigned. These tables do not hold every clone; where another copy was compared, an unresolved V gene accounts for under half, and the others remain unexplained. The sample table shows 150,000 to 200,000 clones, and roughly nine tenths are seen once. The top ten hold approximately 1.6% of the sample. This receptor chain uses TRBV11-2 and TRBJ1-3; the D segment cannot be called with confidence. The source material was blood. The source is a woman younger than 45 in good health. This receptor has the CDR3 CASSLGPGSSGNTIYF. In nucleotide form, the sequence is TGTGCCAGCAGCTTAGGGCCGGGCAGCTCTGGAAACACCATATATTTT. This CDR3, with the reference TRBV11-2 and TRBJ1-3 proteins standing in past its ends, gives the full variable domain EAGVAQSPRYKIIEKRQSVAFWCNPISGHATLYWYQQILGQGPKLLIQFQNNGVVDDSQLPKDRFSAERLKGVDSTLKIQPAKLEDSAVYLCASSLGPGSSGNTIYFGEGSWLTVV.